The 27 T cell receptor beta chains given below trace back to one sample, sequenced in a study of T cell responses to AZD1222 COVID-19 vaccine. Sequencing was performed with immunoSEQ multiplex PCR; in TCRdb, only in-frame clones are kept and a portion is missing. The top ten clones hold less than 1.2% of a sample with 200,000 to 250,000 clones, just over 90% of them seen once. The specimen was peripheral blood, collected on day 0 of MenACWY control vaccination. These receptors were taken from an adult in good health.

This clone was picked up one time. The gene calls are TRBV2 and TRBJ1-2; D unresolved. The CDR3 is made up of 11 amino acids. Germline CDR1 reads SNHLY; CDR2 reads FYNNEI. The V and J ends lost 3 bases and 6 bases respectively, with 5 bases between them. The CDR3 DNA reads as TGTGCCAGCAGTGATTGGGATGGCTACACCTTC. It specifies CASSDWDGYTF.

The genes are TRBV18 and TRBJ2-7; tentatively, D is TRBD2 (6 bases). Germline V gene lookup returns CDR1 KGHSH and CDR2 LQKENI. The CDR3 contains 14 residues. The V end lost 3 bases, the J end lost 3 bases, and 12 bases lay between the germline ends. The CDR3 DNA reads TGTGCCAGCTCACCTAGCGGTGGACGCTACGAGCAGTACTTC. Residues: CASSPSGGRYEQYF.

This chain links TRBV6-5 with TRBJ2-2, with D tentatively TRBD2 (5 bases). Trimming removed 7 bases from V and 1 base from J, with 10 bases in between. This CDR3 is built from 14 residues. The germline gives CDR1 MNHEY, CDR2 SVGAGI. In DNA form, the CDR3 reads TGTGCCAGCAAGAAGCGGCGGAACACCGGGGAGCTGTTTTTT. Its protein is CASKKRRNTGELFF.

The rearrangement links TRBV3-1 (or the pseudogene TRBV3-2) to TRBJ1-2; perhaps TRBD1 as D (6 bases). Germline values: CDR1 LGHDT, CDR2 YNNKEL (reference sequence). Trimming removed 3 bases at V and 4 bases at J, with 18 bases between. This CDR3 has 16 residues. This CDR3 is CASSHVAGGSRYGYTF. CDR3 coding DNA: TGTGCCAGCAGCCACGTTGCGGGGGGCTCTCGCTATGGCTACACCTTC.

The gene calls are TRBV5-6 and TRBJ2-3; D possibly uses TRBD1 or TRBD2 (5 bases each). The CDR3 is made up of 16 amino acids. Germline CDR1 reads SGHDT; CDR2 reads YYEEEE. V was cut by 1 base and J by 6 bases, with 18 bases left in between. The CDR3: CASSLLWDPEADTQYF. Written as DNA, the CDR3 is TGTGCCAGCAGCTTGCTATGGGACCCTGAAGCGGATACGCAGTATTTT.

The chain links TRBV11-2 to TRBJ1-4; 7 bases are a match to TRBD1. Germline V gene sequence: CDR1 SGHAT, CDR2 FQNNGV. The CDR3 is made up of 14 amino acids. The V gene end was trimmed by 10 bases and the J gene end by 8 bases; junction bases not matched to a gene: 13. CDR3 amino acids: CATSIWTGSEKLFF. The CDR3 DNA is TGTGCCACTTCAATTTGGACAGGCTCGGAAAAACTGTTTTTT.

The chain couples TRBV19 to TRBJ1-2, with D possibly TRBD1 on 6 matching bases. The germline CDR1 and CDR2 sequences are LNHDA and SQIVND (reference sequence). The V gene lost 11 bases and the J gene lost 5 bases, with 12 bases spanning the gap. The CDR3 is made up of 11 amino acids. Here the CDR3 DNA reads TGTGCCTCGTGGGGGGCATATGGCTACACCTTC. Amino acids: CASWGAYGYTF.

The chain employs TRBV10-2 and TRBJ1-2; D uncertain. V lost 3 bases to trimming and J lost 5 bases, with 10 bases between them. Germline-derived CDR1 and CDR2 are WSHSY and SAAADI. The CDR3 runs 13 residues. The CDR3 is CASSDWPGYGYTF. Here the CDR3 DNA reads TGCGCCAGCAGTGATTGGCCAGGATATGGCTACACCTTC.

This chain connects TRBV5-6 to TRBJ1-2; TRBD1 matches at 9 bases. CDR1 is SGHDT, CDR2 YYEEEE, per germline. V trimming: 4 bases; J trimming: 8 bases; junction bases outside the gene matches: 6. The CDR3 has 13 amino acids. DNA of the CDR3: TGTGCCAGCAGCACATGGACAGGGGCAGGCTACACCTTC. Translated: CASSTWTGAGYTF.

V and J are TRBV6-6 and TRBJ1-1, with D unresolved. Germline CDR1 reads MNHNY; CDR2 reads SVGAGI (reference sequence). This CDR3 contains 14 residues. V was pared by 6 bases and J by 5 bases, with 16 bases between. The CDR3 DNA sequence: TGTGCCAGCAGCTTCGGAAGGGATGGGACTGAAGCTTTCTTT. Its translation is CASSFGRDGTEAFF.

This chain uses TRBV5-5 with TRBJ1-1; D call uncertain. V gave up 2 bases and J gave up 3 bases, with 11 bases separating them. The CDR3 sequence is 14 residues long. Germline-derived CDR1 and CDR2 are SGHKS and YYEKEE (reference sequence). The CDR3 here is CASSFILRDTEAFF. DNA for the CDR3: TGTGCCAGCAGCTTCATCTTGAGGGACACTGAAGCTTTCTTT.

The rearrangement uses TRBV2 and TRBJ2-2, with D tentatively TRBD1 (5 bases). The CDR3 length is 13 residues. Per the germline V gene, CDR1 is SNHLY and CDR2 is FYNNEI. Trimming stripped 5 bases from V and 1 base from J, with 5 bases between. The chain's CDR3 is CASSTGNTGELFF. CDR3 sequence (DNA): TGTGCCAGCAGTACAGGGAACACCGGGGAGCTGTTTTTT. Filled out from reference TRBV2 and TRBJ2-2, the complete variable domain reads EPEVTQTPSHQVTQMGQEVILRCVPISNHLYFYWYRQILGQKVEFLVSFYNNEISEKSEIFDDQFSVERPDGSNFTLKIRSTKLEDSAMYFCASSTGNTGELFFGEGSRLTVL.

The rearrangement links TRBV29-1 to TRBJ2-5; a weak D match, TRBD2 (6 bases). This CDR3 contains 13 residues. Germline CDR1 and CDR2: SQVTM and ANQGSEA. Trimming removed 6 bases at V and 5 bases at J, with 16 bases between. The CDR3 DNA reads as TGCAGCGTGGGAGGATCCAGTGGGGAGACCCAGTACTTC. It yields the protein CSVGGSSGETQYF.

The chain links TRBV12-3 or TRBV12-4 to TRBJ1-3; D call uncertain. This CDR3 has 12 residues. Trimming cost V 7 bases and J 7 bases, with 11 bases left between them. Here the CDR3 reads CASTVALNTIYF. The CDR3 region has the DNA TGTGCCAGCACCGTTGCGCTGAACACCATATATTTT.

This chain uses TRBV4-3 with TRBJ2-2; D unclear. V was cut by 1 base and J by 3 bases, with 6 bases left in between. Germline lookup yields CDR1 LGHNA and CDR2 YSLEER. The CDR3 consists of 14 residues. The CDR3 bases are TGCGCCAGCAGCCAAGTCCCGTACACCGGGGAGCTGTTTTTT. It is translated as CASSQVPYTGELFF.

This clone was seen a few times. The identical CDR3 is also encoded by other nucleotide sequences in the sample. The chain uses TRBV2 and TRBJ1-4; D possibly corresponds to TRBD1 (5 bases). Germline V gene lookup returns CDR1 SNHLY and CDR2 FYNNEI. Trimming shortened V by 4 bases and J by 7 bases, and 7 bases separated the two germline ends. The length of the CDR3 is 12 residues. The CDR3 region is CASSGQSEKLFF. The DNA for the CDR3 is TGTGCCAGCAGTGGACAGAGTGAAAAACTGTTTTTT. Full variable domain (rest looked up from reference TRBV2 and TRBJ1-4): EPEVTQTPSHQVTQMGQEVILRCVPISNHLYFYWYRQILGQKVEFLVSFYNNEISEKSEIFDDQFSVERPDGSNFTLKIRSTKLEDSAMYFCASSGQSEKLFFGSGTQLSVL.

The CDR3 region has the DNA TGTGCCAGCAGCTCCCCCGCGACAGGGTATTACACTGAAGCTTTCTTT. Protein sequence: CASSSPATGYYTEAFF. The chain has TRBV11-2 and TRBJ1-1; TRBD1 agrees at 7 bases. CDR1 is SGHAT, CDR2 FQNNGV, per germline. With 4 bases clipped from V and 3 bases from J, the junction kept 11 bases outside the gene matches. There are 16 residues in the CDR3.

This clone has just a few counts. This chain uses TRBV6-5 with TRBJ1-1; D not certain. V dropped 7 bases and J dropped 1 base, with 7 bases sitting between them. Germline assignment: CDR1 MNHEY and CDR2 SVGAGI. The CDR3 contains 12 residues. Here the CDR3 reads CASNRQNTEAFF. CDR3 in DNA: TGTGCCAGCAACCGACAGAACACTGAAGCTTTCTTT.

The genes are TRBV5-1 and TRBJ2-2; D unresolved. This CDR3 has 16 residues. V lost 0 bases and J 3 bases, leaving 12 bases between the germline ends. The germline gives CDR1 SGHRS, CDR2 YFSETQ. CDR3 bases: TGCGCCAGCAGCTTGGGAGCGACATTGGACACCGGGGAGCTGTTTTTT. This sequence encodes CASSLGATLDTGELFF.

J is TRBJ1-2 and V is TRBV6-5; unclear D gene. V dropped 7 bases and J dropped 2 bases, with 17 bases sitting between them. CDR3 length: 15 amino acids. Germline V gene lookup returns CDR1 MNHEY and CDR2 SVGAGI. The CDR3 DNA sequence: TGTGCCAGCACCGGACGGATTACAATGAACTATGGCTACACCTTC. This sequence encodes CASTGRITMNYGYTF.

Only a few counts were recorded for this clone. The chain has TRBV5-4 and TRBJ1-1; no clear D gene. The CDR3 contains 12 residues. Trimming removed 1 base from V and 7 bases from J, with 8 bases in between. Per germline, CDR1 SGHNT and CDR2 YYREEE (reference sequence). DNA of the CDR3: TGTGCCAGCAGCTTGCGGGAAGTTGAAGCTTTCTTT. This codes for CASSLREVEAFF. The full variable domain, with the rest looked up from reference TRBV5-4 and TRBJ1-1, is ETGVTQSPTHLIKTRGQQVTLRCSSQSGHNTVSWYQQALGQGPQFIFQYYREEENGRGNFPPRFSGLQFPNYSSELNVNALELDDSALYLCASSLREVEAFFGQGTRLTVV.

The chain recombines TRBV11-2 with TRBJ2-1, with D perhaps matching TRBD2 (7 bases). Germline V gene lookup returns CDR1 SGHAT and CDR2 FQNNGV. The V end lost 6 bases, the J end lost 0 bases, and 15 bases lay between the germline ends. This CDR3 spans 16 amino acids. The CDR3 nucleotides are TGTGCCAGCAGGGGGGGGGCGTCTAGCTCCTACAATGAGCAGTTCTTC. Its protein product is CASRGGASSSYNEQFF.

This sequence joins TRBV7-9 and TRBJ1-5; TRBD1 matches 7 bases. This CDR3 region has 15 residues. CDR1 and CDR2 from the germline V gene are SEHNR and FQNEAQ (reference sequence). Trimming at V came to 1 base and at J to 3 bases, leaving 3 bases not matched to a gene. CDR3 coding DNA: TGTGCCAGCAGCTTAGGACAGGGCGTCAATCAGCCCCAGCATTTT. Protein product: CASSLGQGVNQPQHF. Combining the CDR3 with reference TRBV7-9 and TRBJ1-5 gives the whole variable domain DTGVSQNPRHKITKRGQNVTFRCDPISEHNRLYWYRQTLGQGPEFLTYFQNEAQLEKSRLLSDRFSAERPKGSFSTLEIQRTEQGDSAMYLCASSLGQGVNQPQHFGDGTRLSIL.

The V gene is TRBV19, the J gene TRBJ1-4, with a tentative D call TRBD1 (5 bases). Trimming stripped 3 bases from V and 0 bases from J, with 11 bases between. CDR3 size: 16 residues. The V gene's germline CDR1 is LNHDA and CDR2 SQIVND (reference sequence). The CDR3 here is CASSIFGTSTNEKLFF. In DNA form, the CDR3 reads TGTGCCAGTAGTATCTTTGGGACCTCAACTAATGAAAAACTGTTTTTT.

V is TRBV4-2 and J is TRBJ1-6; TRBD1 might be the D (6 bases). Between the trimmed V and J ends, which lost 0 bases and 11 bases, there was a span of 14 bases. This CDR3 contains 15 residues. Germline CDR1 is LGHNA and CDR2 is YNFKEQ. CDR3 in DNA: TGTGCCAGCAGCCAAGATCGGACAGTTACGGCACCCCTCCACTTT. This codes for CASSQDRTVTAPLHF.

V and J are TRBV5-6 and TRBJ1-1; 9 bases are a match to TRBD1. Germline-derived CDR1 and CDR2 are SGHDT and YYEEEE. Trimming removed 4 bases from V and 3 bases from J; junction bases left unmatched: 4. This CDR3 has 14 amino acids. CDR3 sequence reads: CASSPGTGYTEAFF. The CDR3, as DNA: TGTGCCAGCAGCCCAGGGACAGGGTACACTGAAGCTTTCTTT.

This clone showed up just a few times. The rearrangement links TRBV2 to TRBJ1-2; TRBD1 aligns across 8 bases. Germline CDR1 SNHLY, CDR2 FYNNEI. V lost 5 bases, J lost 0 bases, and 2 bases stayed unmatched. The CDR3 is 14 residues long. Here the CDR3 DNA reads TGTGCCAGCAGTAGGGGACAGGCTAACTATGGCTACACCTTC. Amino acids: CASSRGQANYGYTF.